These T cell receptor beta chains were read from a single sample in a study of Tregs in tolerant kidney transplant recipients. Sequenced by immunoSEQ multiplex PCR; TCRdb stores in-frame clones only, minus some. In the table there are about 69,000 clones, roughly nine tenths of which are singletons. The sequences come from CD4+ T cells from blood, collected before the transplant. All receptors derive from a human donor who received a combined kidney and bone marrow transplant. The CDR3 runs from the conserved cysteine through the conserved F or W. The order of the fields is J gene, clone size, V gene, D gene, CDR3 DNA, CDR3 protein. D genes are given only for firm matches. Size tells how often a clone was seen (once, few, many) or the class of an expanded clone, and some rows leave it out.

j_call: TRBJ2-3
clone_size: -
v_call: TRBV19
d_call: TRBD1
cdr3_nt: TGTGCCAGTAGTCCGGGACAGGCCGCGATTAGCACAGATACGCAGTATTTT
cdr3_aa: CASSPGQAAISTDTQYF

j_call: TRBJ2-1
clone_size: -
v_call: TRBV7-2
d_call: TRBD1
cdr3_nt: TGTGCCAGCAGCTCCAGACAGGGGGCAGGTGAGCAGTTCTTC
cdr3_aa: CASSSRQGAGEQFF

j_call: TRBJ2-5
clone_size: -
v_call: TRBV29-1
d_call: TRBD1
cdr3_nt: TGCAGCGTTGTTGGGACAGGGACCCAAGAGACCCAGTACTTC
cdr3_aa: CSVVGTGTQETQYF

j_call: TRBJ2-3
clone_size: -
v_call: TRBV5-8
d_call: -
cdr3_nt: TGTGCCAGCAGCTTGATGTCCGCAGATACGCAGTATTTT
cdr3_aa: CASSLMSADTQYF

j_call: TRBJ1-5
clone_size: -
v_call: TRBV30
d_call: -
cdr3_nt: TGTGCCTGGAGTCGGGGAGAGGAGGGCAATCAGCCCCAGCATTTT
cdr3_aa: CAWSRGEEGNQPQHF

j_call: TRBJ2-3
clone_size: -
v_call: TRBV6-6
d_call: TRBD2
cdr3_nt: TGTGCCAGCAGCACTAGCGGGCAATACACAGATACGCAGTATTTT
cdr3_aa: CASSTSGQYTDTQYF

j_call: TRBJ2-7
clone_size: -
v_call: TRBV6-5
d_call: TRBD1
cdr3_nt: TGTGCCAGCAGGGGGACAGGGTCATCCTACGAGCAGTACTTC
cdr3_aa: CASRGTGSSYEQYF

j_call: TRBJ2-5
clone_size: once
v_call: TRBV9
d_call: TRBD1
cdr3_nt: TGTGCCAGCAGCCCTCGGACAGGGGGCGGAGAGACCCAGTACTTC
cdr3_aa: CASSPRTGGGETQYF

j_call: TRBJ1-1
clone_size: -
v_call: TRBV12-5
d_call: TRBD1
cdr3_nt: TGTGCTAGTGGTTCCTCGACAGGGGGCTTCGGCACTGAAGCTTTCTTT
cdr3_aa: CASGSSTGGFGTEAFF

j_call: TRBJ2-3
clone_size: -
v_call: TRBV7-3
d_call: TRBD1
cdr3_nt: TGTGCCAGCAGCCCCCAGGGGACAGAAGATACGCAGTATTTT
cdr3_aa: CASSPQGTEDTQYF

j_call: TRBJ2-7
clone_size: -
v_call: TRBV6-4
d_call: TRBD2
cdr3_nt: TGTGCCAGCAGTGACTCCCGGACTAGCGGGAGCTACGAGCAGTACTTC
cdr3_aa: CASSDSRTSGSYEQYF

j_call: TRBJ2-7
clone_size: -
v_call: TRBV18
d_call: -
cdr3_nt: TGTGCCAGCTCACCAGCCGACCAGGGATACGAGCAGTACTTC
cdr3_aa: CASSPADQGYEQYF

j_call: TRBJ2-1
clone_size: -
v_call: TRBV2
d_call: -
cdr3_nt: TGTGCCAGCAGTGAAAAGTGGCGGGATCCCTACAATGAGCAGTTCTTC
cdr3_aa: CASSEKWRDPYNEQFF

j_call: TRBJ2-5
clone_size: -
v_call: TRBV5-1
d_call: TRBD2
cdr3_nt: TGCGCCAGCAGCATCGGGGCGACTAGCGGGATTCTGGAGACCCAGTACTTC
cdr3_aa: CASSIGATSGILETQYF

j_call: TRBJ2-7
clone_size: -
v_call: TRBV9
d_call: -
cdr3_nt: TGTGCCAGCAGCGGTGGCGGGGAGCAGTACTTC
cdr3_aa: CASSGGGEQYF

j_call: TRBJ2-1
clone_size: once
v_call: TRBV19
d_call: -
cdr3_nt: TGTGCCAGTAGTAGTCCCCAACTAACTAACAATGAGCAGTTCTTC
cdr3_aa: CASSSPQLTNNEQFF

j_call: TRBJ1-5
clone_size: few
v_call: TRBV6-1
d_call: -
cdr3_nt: TGTGCCAGCAGTGAACCGGGGAGGGTGCAGCCCCAGCATTTT
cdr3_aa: CASSEPGRVQPQHF

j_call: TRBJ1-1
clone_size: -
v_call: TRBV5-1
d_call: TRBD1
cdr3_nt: TGCGCCAGCAGCTGGACCGGACAGGGGGGGATGAACACTGAAGCTTTCTTT
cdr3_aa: CASSWTGQGGMNTEAFF

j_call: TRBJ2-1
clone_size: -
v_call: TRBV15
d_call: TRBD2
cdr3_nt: TGTGCCACCAGCAGAGCGGGAGGGCCGGGGAATGAGCAGTTCTTC
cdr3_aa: CATSRAGGPGNEQFF

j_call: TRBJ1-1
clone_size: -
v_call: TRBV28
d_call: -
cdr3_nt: TGTGCCAGCAGTTTGGGGAGCCAGAGCGGCAACACTGAAGCTTTCTTT
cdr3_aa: CASSLGSQSGNTEAFF

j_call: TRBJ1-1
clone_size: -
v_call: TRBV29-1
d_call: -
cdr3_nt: TGCAGCGTTGACAGAAGTATGAACACTGAAGCTTTCTTT
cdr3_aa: CSVDRSMNTEAFF

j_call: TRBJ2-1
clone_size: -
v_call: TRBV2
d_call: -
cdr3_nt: TGTGCCAGCAGTGACCAGGGGTACTCCTACAATGAGCAGTTCTTC
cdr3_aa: CASSDQGYSYNEQFF

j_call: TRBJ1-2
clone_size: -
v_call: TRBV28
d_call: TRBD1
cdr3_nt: TGTGCCAGCAGTTTTGGACAGGGTAACTATGGCTACACCTTC
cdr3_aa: CASSFGQGNYGYTF

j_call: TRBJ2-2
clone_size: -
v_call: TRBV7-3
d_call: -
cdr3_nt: TGTGCCAGCAGCCCTCGTTCGGGACTCCGGGCGGGGGAGCTGTTTTTT
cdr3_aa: CASSPRSGLRAGELFF

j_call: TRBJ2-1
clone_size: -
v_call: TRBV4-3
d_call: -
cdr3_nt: TGCGCCAGCAGTCCAGGGACATCCTCCTACAATGAGCAGTTCTTC
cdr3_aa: CASSPGTSSYNEQFF

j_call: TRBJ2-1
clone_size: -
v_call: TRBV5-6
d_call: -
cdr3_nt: TGTGCCAGCAGCTTGGGGGGGGCGGGGGCCGAGCAGTTCTTC
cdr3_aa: CASSLGGAGAEQFF

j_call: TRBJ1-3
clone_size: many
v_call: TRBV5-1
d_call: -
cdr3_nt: TGCGCCAGCAGCTCGGGGAGCCCGAGCTCTGGAAACACCATATATTTT
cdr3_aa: CASSSGSPSSGNTIYF

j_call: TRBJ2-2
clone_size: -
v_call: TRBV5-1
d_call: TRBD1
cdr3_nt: TGCGCCAGCAGCTCGGGACAGGGGGCTCCCGGGGAGCTGTTTTTT
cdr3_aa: CASSSGQGAPGELFF

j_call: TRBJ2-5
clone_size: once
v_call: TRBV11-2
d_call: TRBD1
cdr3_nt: TGTGCCAGCAGCTTTTCGACAGGGAGTATCCGAGAGACCCAGTACTTC
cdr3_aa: CASSFSTGSIRETQYF

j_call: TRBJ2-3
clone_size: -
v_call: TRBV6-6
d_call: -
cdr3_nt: TGTGCCAGCAGTTTTCCTGCGACTGGCACAGATACGCAGTATTTT
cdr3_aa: CASSFPATGTDTQYF

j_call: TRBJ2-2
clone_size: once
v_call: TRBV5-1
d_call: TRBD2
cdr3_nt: TGCGCCAGCAGTTACGGGGGGGCCGGGGAGCTGTTTTTT
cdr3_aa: CASSYGGAGELFF

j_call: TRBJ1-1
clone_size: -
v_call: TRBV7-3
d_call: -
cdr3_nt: TGTGCCAGCAGCTCCGTCCCCCGGGGAGGCTTATTCCAACGGGCTTTCTTT
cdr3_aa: CASSSVPRGGLFQRAFF

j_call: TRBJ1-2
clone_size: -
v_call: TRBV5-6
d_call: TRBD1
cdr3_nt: TGTGCCAGCAGCCCCGACCCGACAGGGAACTATGGCTACACCTTC
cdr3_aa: CASSPDPTGNYGYTF

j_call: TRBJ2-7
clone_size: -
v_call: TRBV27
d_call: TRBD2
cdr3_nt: TGTGCCAGCGGTGGGGGAGGGATCTACGAGCAGTACTTC
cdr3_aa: CASGGGGIYEQYF

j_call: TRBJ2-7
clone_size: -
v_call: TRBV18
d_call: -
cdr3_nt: TGTGCCAGCTCACCACCGATCGAGAATTACGAGCAGTACTTC
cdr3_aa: CASSPPIENYEQYF

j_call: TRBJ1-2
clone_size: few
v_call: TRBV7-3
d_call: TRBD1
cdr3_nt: TGTGCCAGCAGCCCGGGACAGGGTTCCAACTATGGCTACACCTTC
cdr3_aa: CASSPGQGSNYGYTF

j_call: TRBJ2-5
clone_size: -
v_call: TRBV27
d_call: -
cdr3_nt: TGTGCCAGCAGTTTACAGGGGCCCCAAGAGACCCAGTACTTC
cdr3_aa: CASSLQGPQETQYF